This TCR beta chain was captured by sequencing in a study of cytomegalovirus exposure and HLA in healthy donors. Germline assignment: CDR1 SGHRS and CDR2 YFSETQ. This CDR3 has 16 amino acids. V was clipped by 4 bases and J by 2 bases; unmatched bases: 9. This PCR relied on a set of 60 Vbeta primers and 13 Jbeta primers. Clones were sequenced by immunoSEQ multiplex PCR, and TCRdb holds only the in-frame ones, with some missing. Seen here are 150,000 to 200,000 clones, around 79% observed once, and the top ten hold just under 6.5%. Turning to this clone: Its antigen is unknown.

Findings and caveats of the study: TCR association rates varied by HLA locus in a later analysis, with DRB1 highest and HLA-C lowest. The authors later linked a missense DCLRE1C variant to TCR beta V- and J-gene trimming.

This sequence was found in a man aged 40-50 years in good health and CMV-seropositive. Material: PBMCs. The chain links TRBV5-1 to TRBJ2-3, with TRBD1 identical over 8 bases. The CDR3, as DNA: TGCGCCAGCAGCGTGGGACAGGACCCCTCCACAGATACGCAGTATTTT. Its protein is CASSVGQDPSTDTQYF.